What follows are 30 T cell receptor beta chains derived from one specimen sequenced in a study of blood T cell repertoires in COVID-19. Produced via immunoSEQ multiplex PCR; TCRdb's table is partial and in-frame only. The sample includes 55,000 to 80,000 clones, approximately 92% of them seen just once. The specimen sequenced was peripheral blood. All receptors derive from a man of 80 years or more with acute or convalescent COVID-19.

The chain links TRBV27 to TRBJ1-2; 9 nucleotides match TRBD1. Looked up from germline, CDR1 is MNHEY and CDR2 is SMNVEV (reference sequence). CDR3 length: 14 residues. The J segment lost 8 bases and the V segment lost 4 bases, leaving 8 bases of the junction unmatched. This CDR3 is CASSSPGQGSGYTF. In nucleotides, the CDR3 is TGTGCCAGCAGTTCGCCGGGACAGGGTTCGGGCTACACCTTC.

The chain carries TRBV18 and TRBJ1-1; TRBD1 agrees at 8 bases. Per germline, CDR1 KGHSH and CDR2 LQKENI. The trim removed 3 bases at V and 5 bases at J, leaving 8 bases unmatched. The CDR3 extends over 15 amino acids. CDR3 DNA sequence: TGTGCCAGCTCACCTGCCGGACAGGGACGGACTGAAGCTTTCTTT. It encodes CASSPAGQGRTEAFF.

The chain's CDR3 is CASSVRGESWNEQFF. CDR3 in DNA: TGTGCCAGCAGCGTACGGGGGGAGTCATGGAATGAGCAGTTCTTC. This sequence joins TRBV9 and TRBJ2-1; 7 nucleotides match TRBD2. Germline V lookup: CDR1 SGDLS, CDR2 YYNGEE. The V and J ends lost 1 base and 7 bases, in that order; junction bases with no gene match: 8. The CDR3 length is 15 residues.

Written as DNA, the CDR3 is TGTGCCAGTAATTCAGGCGGCAATCAGCCCCAGCATTTT. Amino acids: CASNSGGNQPQHF. The chain uses TRBV19 and TRBJ1-5; no clear D gene. Germline loops: CDR1 LNHDA, CDR2 SQIVND (reference sequence). The CDR3 runs to 13 residues. Trimming removed 7 bases from V and 2 bases from J, with 9 bases in between.

J is TRBJ1-1 and V is TRBV24-1; D is uncertain. The CDR3 runs to 13 residues. Deletions cut 3 bases from V and 6 bases from J, with 10 bases between. CDR1 KGHDR and CDR2 SFDVKD come from the germline V gene. CDR3 coding DNA: TGTGCCACCAGTGATGCGGGTACAGCTGAAGCTTTCTTT. Its protein is CATSDAGTAEAFF.

This clone has more than one count but fewer than ten. The V and J genes are TRBV28 and TRBJ1-6, with 7 bases aligning to TRBD1. Germline V gene lookup returns CDR1 MDHEN and CDR2 SYDVKM. The CDR3 length is 15 residues. The V gene end was trimmed by 7 bases and the J gene end by 3 bases; junction bases not matched to a gene: 6. The CDR3 here is CASTDRDLYNSPLHF. The CDR3 nucleotides read TGTGCCAGCACCGACAGGGACCTCTATAATTCACCCCTCCACTTT.

The CDR3 DNA follows: TGTGCCAGCAGCTACGGAGATACGCAGTATTTT. It codes for CASSYGDTQYF. The chain employs TRBV2 and TRBJ2-3, with D unresolved. With 6 bases removed from V and 5 bases from J, the gap between germline ends came to 6 bases. Germline assignment: CDR1 SNHLY and CDR2 FYNNEI. The CDR3 is 11 amino acids. Filled out from reference TRBV2 and TRBJ2-3, the complete variable domain reads EPEVTQTPSHQVTQMGQEVILRCVPISNHLYFYWYRQILGQKVEFLVSFYNNEISEKSEIFDDQFSVERPDGSNFTLKIRSTKLEDSAMYFCASSYGDTQYFGPGTRLTVL.

The gene calls are TRBV21-1 and TRBJ2-1; the D call in the table, TRBD1, was not verified against the DNA. TRBV21-1 is tagged as a pseudogene. The CDR3 has 17 residues. CDR3 in DNA: TGTGCCAGCGCGGAAGGAACCGGGACAGGGGAGTACAATGAGCAGTTCTTC. This sequence encodes CASAEGTGTGEYNEQFF.

The gene calls are TRBV2 and TRBJ2-7, with D unresolved. The V end was cut by 4 bases, the J end by 0 bases, with 4 bases between. Germline CDR1 and CDR2: SNHLY and FYNNEI. The CDR3 is 12 amino acids. CDR3 DNA sequence: TGTGCCAGCAGTGCCAACTCCTACGAGCAGTACTTC. Amino acids: CASSANSYEQYF. The entire variable domain, with the rest obtained from reference TRBV2 and TRBJ2-7, is as follows: EPEVTQTPSHQVTQMGQEVILRCVPISNHLYFYWYRQILGQKVEFLVSFYNNEISEKSEIFDDQFSVERPDGSNFTLKIRSTKLEDSAMYFCASSANSYEQYFGPGTRLTVT.

The table lists this clone with a few counts. The chain couples TRBV4-2 to TRBJ1-2; tentative D call: TRBD1 (5 bases). The CDR3 extends over 14 amino acids. Deletions cut 0 bases from V and 10 bases from J, with 15 bases between. In germline, CDR1 is LGHNA, CDR2 YNFKEQ. The CDR3 reads CASSQDAGGEDYTF. As DNA, the CDR3 is TGTGCCAGCAGCCAAGATGCGGGGGGGGAGGACTACACCTTC.

V usage is TRBV19 and J usage is TRBJ1-6; no definite D call. CDR3 length: 14 residues. In germline, CDR1 is LNHDA, CDR2 SQIVND (reference sequence). V shed 6 bases and J shed 0 bases, with 6 bases lying between them. The CDR3 DNA is TGTGCCAGTAGGGAGAGCTCCTATAATTCACCCCTCCACTTT. This translates into CASRESSYNSPLHF.

The chain uses TRBV6-5 and TRBJ1-5; 8 nucleotides agree with TRBD1. Per the germline V gene, CDR1 is MNHEY and CDR2 is SVGAGI. CDR3 size: 12 residues. The trim removed 6 bases at V and 8 bases at J, leaving 3 bases unmatched. The CDR3: CASSSTGEPQHF. DNA of the CDR3: TGTGCCAGCAGCTCGACAGGGGAGCCCCAGCATTTT.

This rearrangement joins TRBV10-1 to TRBJ1-5, with D perhaps matching TRBD1 (5 bases). CDR1 WNHNN and CDR2 SYGVQD come from the germline V gene (reference sequence). V lost 0 bases, J lost 4 bases, and 19 bases lay in between. The CDR3 has 18 amino acids. For the CDR3, the DNA is TGCGCCAGCAGTGAGTCTTTCCCAGGGTTGGGACTAAATCAGCCCCAGCATTTT. It specifies CASSESFPGLGLNQPQHF.

CDR3 in amino acids: CSVSGQGNNEQFF. In DNA form, the CDR3 reads TGCAGCGTTTCGGGACAGGGAAACAATGAGCAGTTCTTC. The chain has TRBV29-1 and TRBJ2-1; 9 nucleotides match TRBD1. The CDR3 has 13 amino acids. V shed 5 bases, J shed 5 bases, and the junction held 4 bases outside the gene matches. Per the germline V gene, CDR1 is SQVTM and CDR2 is ANQGSEA.

This clone was found once. The rearrangement links TRBV6-6 to TRBJ2-7, with D tentatively TRBD1 (6 bases). CDR3 length: 11 amino acids. Trimming took 7 bases from V and 5 from J, leaving 9 bases between them. Germline CDR1 MNHNY, CDR2 SVGAGI (reference sequence). CDR3 region: CASTRGDEQYF. The CDR3 nucleotides are TGTGCCAGCACCAGGGGAGACGAGCAGTACTTC.

CDR3 sequence (DNA): TGTGCCAGCAGTGGGGGACTCATCACAGATACGCAGTATTTT. Its protein product is CASSGGLITDTQYF. This chain connects TRBV2 to TRBJ2-3; D is perhaps TRBD2 (6 bases). Germline CDR1 and CDR2: SNHLY and FYNNEI. CDR3 length: 14 amino acids. Trimming cost V 4 bases and J 2 bases, with 10 bases left between them.

The chain is built from TRBV2 and TRBJ1-6; the D gene is possibly TRBD1 (5 bases). Per the germline V gene, CDR1 is SNHLY and CDR2 is FYNNEI. V shed 2 bases and J shed 3 bases, with 8 bases lying between them. The CDR3 totals 15 residues. In DNA, the CDR3 is TGTGCCAGCAGTGAACGGGGGAACTATAATTCACCCCTCCACTTT. This codes for CASSERGNYNSPLHF.

CDR3 region: CASSLLQDRGFRNTIYF. The DNA for the CDR3 is TGTGCCAGCAGCTTGCTTCAGGACAGGGGGTTTCGAAACACCATATATTTT. The chain uses TRBV5-6 and TRBJ1-3; 10 bases map to TRBD1. Trimming took 1 base from V and 5 from J; bases not matched to a gene: 9. The CDR3 loop spans 17 amino acids. Looked up from germline, CDR1 is SGHDT and CDR2 is YYEEEE. Using reference TRBV5-6 and TRBJ1-3 for the parts outside the CDR3, the full variable domain is DAGVTQSPTHLIKTRGQQVTLRCSPKSGHDTVSWYQQALGQGPQFIFQYYEEEERQRGNFPDRFSGHQFPNYSSELNVNALLLGDSALYLCASSLLQDRGFRNTIYFGEGSWLTVV.

The chain employs TRBV4-1 and TRBJ1-5, with TRBD1 as a possible D gene (5 bases). Trimming removed 1 base from V and 4 bases from J, with 14 bases in between. Per germline, CDR1 MGHRA and CDR2 YSYEKL. The CDR3 consists of 16 residues. The CDR3 protein is CASSQGGRAGNQPQHF. The CDR3 nucleotides read TGCGCCAGCAGCCAAGGGGGGAGGGCTGGTAATCAGCCCCAGCATTTT.

V and J are TRBV3-1 (or the pseudogene TRBV3-2) and TRBJ1-2, with 8 bases lining up with TRBD1. V lost 3 bases and J lost 7; bases outside the gene matches: 4. The CDR3 has 13 amino acids. In germline, CDR1 is LGHDT, CDR2 YNNKEL (reference sequence). DNA of the CDR3: TGTGCCAGCAGCCACGGACAGGGATTTGGCTACACCTTC. Its protein is CASSHGQGFGYTF.

This chain uses TRBV5-4 with TRBJ2-1, with 13 bases identical to TRBD2. V was clipped by 6 bases and J by 9 bases; unmatched bases: 12. The CDR3 is 16 residues long. CDR1 and CDR2 (germline): SGHNT, YYREEE (reference sequence). The CDR3 bases are TGTGCCAGCACCTCAAGCGGGACTAGCGGGAATAGTGAGCAGTTCTTC. As protein: CASTSSGTSGNSEQFF.

The gene calls are TRBV7-6 and TRBJ2-6, with a weak D call TRBD1 (5 bases). The CDR3 runs to 15 residues. Trimming took 5 bases from V and 2 from J, leaving 10 bases between them. Per the germline V gene, CDR1 is SGHVS and CDR2 is FNYEAQ. The CDR3, as DNA: TGTGCCAGCAGCCCCCCAGGGCCTGGGGCCAACGTCCTGACTTTC. This codes for CASSPPGPGANVLTF.

This clone was observed a handful of times. The chain couples TRBV15 to TRBJ1-5, with 9 nucleotides matching TRBD1. Germline loops: CDR1 LNHNV, CDR2 YYDKDF (reference sequence). Unmatched junction bases numbered 3, after V lost 2 bases and J lost 4 bases. CDR3 length: 15 residues. CDR3 amino acids: CATSRSGTGNQPQHF. DNA of the CDR3: TGTGCCACCAGCAGATCCGGGACAGGGAATCAGCCCCAGCATTTT. The full variable domain, with the rest looked up from reference TRBV15 and TRBJ1-5, is DAMVIQNPRYQVTQFGKPVTLSCSQTLNHNVMYWYQQKSSQAPKLLFHYYDKDFNNEADTPDNFQSRRPNTSFCFLDIRSPGLGDTAMYLCATSRSGTGNQPQHFGDGTRLSIL.

This sequence joins TRBV5-5 and TRBJ2-1; 8 positions match TRBD2. The CDR3 has 15 amino acids. V dropped 0 bases and J dropped 4; count of bases not matched to a gene: 3. Germline-derived CDR1 and CDR2 are SGHKS and YYEKEE (reference sequence). CDR3 residues: CASSLVAGLYNEQFF. The CDR3 nucleotides are TGTGCCAGCAGCTTGGTAGCGGGATTATACAATGAGCAGTTCTTC. Drawing the rest from reference TRBV5-5 and TRBJ2-1, the complete variable domain is DAGVTQSPTHLIKTRGQQVTLRCSPISGHKSVSWYQQVLGQGPQFIFQYYEKEERGRGNFPDRFSARQFPNYSSELNVNALLLGDSALYLCASSLVAGLYNEQFFGPGTRLTVL.

The V call is TRBV12-5, the J call TRBJ2-5, with 10 bases that match TRBD1. The CDR3 consists of 14 residues. J lost 2 bases, V lost 5 bases, and 2 bases had no gene match. Germline V gene lookup returns CDR1 LGHNT and CDR2 FRNRAP. This CDR3 reads CASGGQGGQETQYF. The CDR3 nucleotides read TGTGCTAGTGGTGGACAGGGGGGGCAAGAGACCCAGTACTTC.

CDR3 DNA: TGTGCCAGCAGCCGCTCCGGAGGGCTCACTGAAGCTTTCTTT. Its translation is CASSRSGGLTEAFF. V gene TRBV7-3 combines with J gene TRBJ1-1, with D unresolved. With 5 bases removed from V and 4 bases from J, the gap between germline ends came to 14 bases. CDR1 SGHTA and CDR2 FQGTGA come from the germline V gene. The CDR3 runs to 14 residues.

The chain has TRBV19 and TRBJ2-7; 7 bases are shared with TRBD1. The V segment lost 5 bases and the J segment 4 bases; nucleotides outside the gene matches: 8. The CDR3 spans 14 residues. Germline values: CDR1 LNHDA, CDR2 SQIVND (reference sequence). The DNA of the CDR3 is TGTGCCAGTAGTCTGCAAGGGGGCCCATACGAGCAGTACTTC. It specifies CASSLQGGPYEQYF.

J is TRBJ1-2 and V is TRBV5-6; the D is unclear. V lost 1 base, J lost 8 bases, and 12 bases lay in between. The germline CDR1 and CDR2 sequences are SGHDT and YYEEEE. This CDR3 contains 13 residues. CDR3 in DNA: TGTGCCAGCAGCTTGAATAGCTTAAGGGGCTACACCTTC. It specifies CASSLNSLRGYTF.

This chain joins TRBV5-5 and TRBJ1-5; 9 nucleotides agree with TRBD1. With 5 bases clipped from V and 5 bases from J, the junction kept 8 bases outside the gene matches. The CDR3 is 15 residues long. The germline CDR1 and CDR2 sequences are SGHKS and YYEKEE (reference sequence). CDR3 region: CASSYGTGRDQPQHF. DNA of the CDR3: TGTGCCAGCAGTTACGGGACAGGGAGGGATCAGCCCCAGCATTTT.

The V and J genes are TRBV7-6 and TRBJ2-6; 8 positions match TRBD1. This CDR3 region has 18 residues. Germline assignment: CDR1 SGHVS and CDR2 FNYEAQ. The trim removed 5 bases at V and 4 bases at J, leaving 13 bases unmatched. The CDR3 spells CASSPIQGAPGGANVLTF. The CDR3 DNA reads as TGTGCCAGCAGCCCAATTCAGGGGGCGCCGGGAGGGGCCAACGTCCTGACTTTC.